This record covers a single T cell receptor beta chain. This sample is drawn from a study of blood T cell repertoires in COVID-19. On the study more broadly: Acute-phase and convalescent COVID-19 samples originated in the United States, Italy and Spain. PBMCs, B-cell-depleted T cells, or T cells provided the cDNA or gDNA that made up the material.

The V gene lost 7 bases and the J gene lost 1 base, with 10 bases spanning the gap. The CDR3 runs to 13 residues. Germline assignment: CDR1 WSHSY and CDR2 SAAADI. Original methodology: Quantification of nucleated cells was approximated via reference gene primer amplification. Sequencing used immunoSEQ multiplex PCR; TCRdb keeps in-frame clones, though not all of them. V, J and clone size are taken as reported in that table, and D and trimming were inferred from the DNA itself. The sample holds over 100,000 clones, under 90% seen once. The source of this sequence is an older woman with acute or convalescent COVID-19. The chain has TRBV10-2 and TRBJ1-1; D might be TRBD1 (5 bases). The sample taken for sequencing was peripheral blood. The CDR3 nucleotides are TGCGCCAGCACTTTCGGACAGAACACTGAAGCTTTCTTT. This encodes CASTFGQNTEAFF.